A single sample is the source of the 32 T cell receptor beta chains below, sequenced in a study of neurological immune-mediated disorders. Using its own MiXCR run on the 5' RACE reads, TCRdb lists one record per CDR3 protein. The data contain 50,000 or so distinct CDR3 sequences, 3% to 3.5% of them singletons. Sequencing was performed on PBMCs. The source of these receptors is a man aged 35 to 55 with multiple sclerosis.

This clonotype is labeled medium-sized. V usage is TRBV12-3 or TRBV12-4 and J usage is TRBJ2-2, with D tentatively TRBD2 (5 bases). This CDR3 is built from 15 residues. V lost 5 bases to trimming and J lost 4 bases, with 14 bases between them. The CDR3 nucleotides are TGTGCCAGCAGTATTACTAGGTGGGGCACCGGGGAGCTGTTTTTT. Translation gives CASSITRWGTGELFF.

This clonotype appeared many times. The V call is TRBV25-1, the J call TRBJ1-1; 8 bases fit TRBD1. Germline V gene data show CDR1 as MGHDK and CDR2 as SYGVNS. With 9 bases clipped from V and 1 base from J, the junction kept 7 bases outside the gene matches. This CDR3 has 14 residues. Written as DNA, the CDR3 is TGTGCCAGTCGGACAGGGCCGAGGAACACTGAAGCTTTCTTT. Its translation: CASRTGPRNTEAFF. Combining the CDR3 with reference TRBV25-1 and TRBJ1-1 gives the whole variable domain EADIYQTPRYLVIGTGKKITLECSQTMGHDKMYWYQQDPGMELHLIHYSYGVNSTEKGDLSSESTVSRIRTEHFPLTLESARPSHTSQYLCASRTGPRNTEAFFGQGTRLTVV.

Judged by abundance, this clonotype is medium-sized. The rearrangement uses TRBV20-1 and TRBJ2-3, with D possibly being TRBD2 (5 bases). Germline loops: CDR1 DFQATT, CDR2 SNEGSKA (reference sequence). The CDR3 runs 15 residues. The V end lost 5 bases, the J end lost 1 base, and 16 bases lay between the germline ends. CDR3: CSAEPRGNGTDTQYF. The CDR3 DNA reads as TGCAGTGCTGAACCGCGAGGGAATGGCACAGATACGCAGTATTTT.

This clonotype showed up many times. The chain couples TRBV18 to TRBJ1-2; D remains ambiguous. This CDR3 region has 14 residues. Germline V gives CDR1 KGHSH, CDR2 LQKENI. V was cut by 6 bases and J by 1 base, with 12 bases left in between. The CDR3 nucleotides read TGTGCCAGCTCGCTTCGAGATGGTAACTATGGCTACACCTTC. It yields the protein CASSLRDGNYGYTF.

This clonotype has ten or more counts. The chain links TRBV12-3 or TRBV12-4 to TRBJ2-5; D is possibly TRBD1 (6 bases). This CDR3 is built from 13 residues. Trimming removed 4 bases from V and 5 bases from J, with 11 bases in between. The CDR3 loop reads CASSYRVGETQYF. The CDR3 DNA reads TGTGCCAGCAGTTACAGGGTTGGGGAGACCCAGTACTTC.

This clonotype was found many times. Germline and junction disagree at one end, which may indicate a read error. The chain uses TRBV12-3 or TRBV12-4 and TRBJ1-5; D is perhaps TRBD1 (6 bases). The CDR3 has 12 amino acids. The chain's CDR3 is CASRVGAQPQNF. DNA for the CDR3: TGTGCCAGCAGAGTGGGGGCTCAGCCCCAGAATTTT.

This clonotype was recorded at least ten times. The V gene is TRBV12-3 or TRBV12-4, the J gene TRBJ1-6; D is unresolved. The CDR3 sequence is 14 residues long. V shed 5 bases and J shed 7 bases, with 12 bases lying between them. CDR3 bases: TGTGCCAGCAGTCCCCCGGGCCGAAATTCACCCCTCCACTTT. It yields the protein CASSPPGRNSPLHF.

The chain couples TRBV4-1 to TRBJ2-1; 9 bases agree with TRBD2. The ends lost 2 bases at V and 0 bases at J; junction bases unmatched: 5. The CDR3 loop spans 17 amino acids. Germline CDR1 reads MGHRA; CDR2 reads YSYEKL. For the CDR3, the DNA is TGCGCCAGCAGCCAACGACGCGGGGGGGCCTCCTACAATGAGCAGTTCTTC. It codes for CASSQRRGGASYNEQFF.

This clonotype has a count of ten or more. This chain's CDR3 is CASSFDRAGGYTF. The CDR3 DNA reads TGCGCCAGCAGCTTTGACAGGGCAGGGGGCTACACCTTC. The chain uses TRBV5-1 and TRBJ1-2; TRBD1 matches at 7 bases. CDR1 SGHRS and CDR2 YFSETQ come from the germline V gene. After removal of 2 bases from V and 8 bases from J, the junction contained 6 bases not matched to a gene. The CDR3 is 13 residues long.

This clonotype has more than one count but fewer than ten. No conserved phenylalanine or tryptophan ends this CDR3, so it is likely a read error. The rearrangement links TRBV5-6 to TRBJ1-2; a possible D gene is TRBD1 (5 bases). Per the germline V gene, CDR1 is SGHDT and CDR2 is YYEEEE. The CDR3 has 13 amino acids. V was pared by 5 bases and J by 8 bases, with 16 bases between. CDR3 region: CASSSGISGGYTI. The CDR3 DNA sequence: TGTGCCAGCAGTTCCGGGATTTCAGGGGGCTACACCATC.

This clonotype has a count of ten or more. The DNA of the CDR3 is TGTGCCAGCAGCAGGACGGATATTTACTATGGCTACACCTTC. It specifies CASSRTDIYYGYTF. This rearrangement joins TRBV3-1 to TRBJ1-2; D unresolved. V gave up 5 bases and J gave up 3 bases, with 13 bases separating them. Looked up from germline, CDR1 is LGHDT and CDR2 is YNNKEL (reference sequence). The CDR3 is 14 amino acids. Supplemented by reference TRBV3-1 and TRBJ1-2, the full variable domain reads DTAVSQTPKYLVTQMGNDKSIKCEQNLGHDTMYWYKQDSKKFLKIMFSYNNKELIINETVPNRFSPKSPDKAHLNLHINSLELGDSAVYFCASSRTDIYYGYTFGSGTRLTVV.

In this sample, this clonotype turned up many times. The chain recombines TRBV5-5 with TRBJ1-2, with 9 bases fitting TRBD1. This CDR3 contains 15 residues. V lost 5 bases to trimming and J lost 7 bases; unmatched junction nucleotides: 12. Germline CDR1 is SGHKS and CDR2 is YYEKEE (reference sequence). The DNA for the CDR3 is TGTGCCAGCAGATACACCGGGACAGGGAGCTCTGGCTACACCTTC. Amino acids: CASRYTGTGSSGYTF.

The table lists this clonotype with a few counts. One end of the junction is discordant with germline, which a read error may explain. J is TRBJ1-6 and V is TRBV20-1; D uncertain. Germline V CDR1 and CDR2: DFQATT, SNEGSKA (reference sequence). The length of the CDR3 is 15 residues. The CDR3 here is CSAPRPLGEDSPLNF. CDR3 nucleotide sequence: TGCAGTGCTCCTAGACCTTTGGGCGAAGATTCACCCCTCAACTTT.

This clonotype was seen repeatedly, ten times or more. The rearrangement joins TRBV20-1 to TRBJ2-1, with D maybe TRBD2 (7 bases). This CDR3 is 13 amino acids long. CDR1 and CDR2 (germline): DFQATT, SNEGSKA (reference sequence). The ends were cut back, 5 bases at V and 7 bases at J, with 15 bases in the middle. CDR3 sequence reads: CSAPKGGTNEQFF. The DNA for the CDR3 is TGCAGTGCTCCGAAGGGAGGGACAAATGAGCAGTTCTTC.

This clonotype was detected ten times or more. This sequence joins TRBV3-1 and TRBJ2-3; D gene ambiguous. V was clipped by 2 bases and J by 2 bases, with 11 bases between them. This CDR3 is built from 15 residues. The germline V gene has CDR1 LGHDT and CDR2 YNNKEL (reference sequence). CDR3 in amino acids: CASSQSGDFTDTQYF. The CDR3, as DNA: TGTGCCAGCAGCCAAAGTGGGGATTTCACAGATACGCAGTATTTT.

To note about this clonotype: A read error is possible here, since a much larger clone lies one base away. The CDR3 bases are TGTGCCAGCAGCTCTGCGGGGGGGAACACCGGGGAGCTGTTTTTT. Its translation: CASSSAGGNTGELFF. The chain couples TRBV28 to TRBJ2-2, with 8 bases that match TRBD2. The trim removed 6 bases at V and 1 base at J, leaving 4 bases unmatched. The CDR3 consists of 15 residues. Germline V gives CDR1 MDHEN, CDR2 SYDVKM.

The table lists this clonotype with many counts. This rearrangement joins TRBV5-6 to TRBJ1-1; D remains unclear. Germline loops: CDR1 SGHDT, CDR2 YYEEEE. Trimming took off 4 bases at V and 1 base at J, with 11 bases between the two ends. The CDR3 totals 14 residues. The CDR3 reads CASSPRLRNTEAFF. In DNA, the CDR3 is TGTGCCAGCAGCCCCAGACTGAGGAACACTGAAGCTTTCTTT.

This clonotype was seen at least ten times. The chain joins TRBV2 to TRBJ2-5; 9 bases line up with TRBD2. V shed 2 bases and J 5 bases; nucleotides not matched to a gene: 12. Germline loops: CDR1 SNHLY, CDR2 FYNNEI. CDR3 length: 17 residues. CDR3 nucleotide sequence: TGTGCCAGCAGTGAACTAGCGGGGCCTGGGCCCAAGGAGACCCAGTACTTC. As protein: CASSELAGPGPKETQYF.

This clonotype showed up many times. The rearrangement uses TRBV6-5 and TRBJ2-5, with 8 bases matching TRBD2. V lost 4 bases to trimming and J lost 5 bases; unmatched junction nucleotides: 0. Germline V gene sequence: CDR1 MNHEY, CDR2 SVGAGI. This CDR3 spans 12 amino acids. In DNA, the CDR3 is TGTGCCAGCAGTTCTAGCGGGGAGACCCAGTACTTC. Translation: CASSSSGETQYF.

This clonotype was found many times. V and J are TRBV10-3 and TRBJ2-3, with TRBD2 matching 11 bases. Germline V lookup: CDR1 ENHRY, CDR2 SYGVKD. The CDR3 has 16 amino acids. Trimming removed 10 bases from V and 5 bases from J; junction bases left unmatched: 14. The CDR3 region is CASTSGGLSTVDTQYF. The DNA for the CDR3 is TGTGCCAGCACTAGCGGGGGACTTTCAACGGTAGATACGCAGTATTTT.

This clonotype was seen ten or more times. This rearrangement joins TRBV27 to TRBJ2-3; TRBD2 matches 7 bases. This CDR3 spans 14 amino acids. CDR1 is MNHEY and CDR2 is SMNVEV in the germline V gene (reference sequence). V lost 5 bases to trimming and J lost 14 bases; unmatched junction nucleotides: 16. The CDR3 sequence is CASSALADAGVRYF. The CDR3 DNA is TGTGCCAGCAGTGCCCTAGCGGATGCGGGAGTTCGGTATTTT.

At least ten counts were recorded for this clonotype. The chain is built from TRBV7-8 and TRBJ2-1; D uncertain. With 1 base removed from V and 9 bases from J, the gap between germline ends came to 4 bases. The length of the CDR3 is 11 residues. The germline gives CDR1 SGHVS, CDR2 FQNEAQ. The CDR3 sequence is CASSLGGEQFF. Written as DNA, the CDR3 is TGTGCCAGCAGCTTAGGGGGTGAGCAGTTCTTC.

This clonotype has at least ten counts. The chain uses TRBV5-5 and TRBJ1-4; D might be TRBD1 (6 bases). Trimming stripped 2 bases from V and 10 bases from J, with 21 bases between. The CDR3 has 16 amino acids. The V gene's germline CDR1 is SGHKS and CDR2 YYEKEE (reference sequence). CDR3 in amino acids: CASSLQTGPRMGKLFF. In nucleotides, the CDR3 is TGTGCCAGCAGCTTACAAACAGGGCCCCGGATGGGAAAACTGTTTTTT.

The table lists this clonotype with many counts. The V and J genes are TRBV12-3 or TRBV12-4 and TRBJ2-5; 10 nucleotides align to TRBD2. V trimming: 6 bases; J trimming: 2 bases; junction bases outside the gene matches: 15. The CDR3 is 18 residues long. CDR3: CASSFEVVAGGPQETQYF. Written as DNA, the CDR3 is TGTGCCAGCAGCTTCGAGGTGGTAGCGGGGGGTCCGCAAGAGACCCAGTACTTC.

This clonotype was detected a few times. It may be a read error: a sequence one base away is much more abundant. The CDR3 coding sequence is TGTGCCAGCAGAACACAGGGTGAAGCTTTCTTT. It specifies CASRTQGEAFF. The genes are TRBV3-1 and TRBJ1-1, with TRBD1 as a possible D gene (6 bases). The V gene's germline CDR1 is LGHDT and CDR2 YNNKEL (reference sequence). This CDR3 is 11 amino acids long. Trimming removed 6 bases from V and 7 bases from J, with 9 bases in between. Complete variable domain (other parts from reference TRBV3-1 and TRBJ1-1): DTAVSQTPKYLVTQMGNDKSIKCEQNLGHDTMYWYKQDSKKFLKIMFSYNNKELIINETVPNRFSPKSPDKAHLNLHINSLELGDSAVYFCASRTQGEAFFGQGTRLTVV.

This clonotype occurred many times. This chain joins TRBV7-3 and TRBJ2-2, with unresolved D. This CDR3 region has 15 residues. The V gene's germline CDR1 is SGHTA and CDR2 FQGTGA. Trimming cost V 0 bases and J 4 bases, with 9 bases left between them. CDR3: CASSLTYQPTGELFF. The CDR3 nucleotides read TGTGCCAGCAGCTTAACGTATCAGCCCACCGGGGAGCTGTTTTTT.

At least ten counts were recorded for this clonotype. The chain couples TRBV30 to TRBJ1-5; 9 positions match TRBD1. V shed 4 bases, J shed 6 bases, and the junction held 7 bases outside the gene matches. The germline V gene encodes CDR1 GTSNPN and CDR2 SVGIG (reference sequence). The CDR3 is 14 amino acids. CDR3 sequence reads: CAWTPDRGGQPQHF. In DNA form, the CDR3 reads TGTGCCTGGACCCCGGACAGGGGAGGTCAGCCCCAGCATTTT.

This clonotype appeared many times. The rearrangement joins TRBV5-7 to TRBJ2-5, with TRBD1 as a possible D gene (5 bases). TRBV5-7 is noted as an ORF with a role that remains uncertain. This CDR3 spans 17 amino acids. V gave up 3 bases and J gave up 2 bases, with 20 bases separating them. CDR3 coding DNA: TGTGCCAGCAGCTCAGACAGAGACCACATGTCACAAGAGACCCAGTACTTC. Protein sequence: CASSSDRDHMSQETQYF.

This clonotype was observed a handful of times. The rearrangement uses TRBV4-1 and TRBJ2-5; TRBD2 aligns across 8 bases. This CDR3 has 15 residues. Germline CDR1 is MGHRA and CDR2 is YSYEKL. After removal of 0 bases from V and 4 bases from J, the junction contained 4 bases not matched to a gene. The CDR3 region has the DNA TGCGCCAGCAGCCAAGATTGGCGGGGGGCAGAGACCCAGTACTTC. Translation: CASSQDWRGAETQYF.

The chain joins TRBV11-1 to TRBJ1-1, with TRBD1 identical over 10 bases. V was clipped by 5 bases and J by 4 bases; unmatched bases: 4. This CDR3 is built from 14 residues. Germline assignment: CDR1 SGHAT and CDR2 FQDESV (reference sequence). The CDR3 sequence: CASSPRTGGTEAFF. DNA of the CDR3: TGTGCCAGCAGCCCTCGGACAGGGGGCACTGAAGCTTTCTTT.

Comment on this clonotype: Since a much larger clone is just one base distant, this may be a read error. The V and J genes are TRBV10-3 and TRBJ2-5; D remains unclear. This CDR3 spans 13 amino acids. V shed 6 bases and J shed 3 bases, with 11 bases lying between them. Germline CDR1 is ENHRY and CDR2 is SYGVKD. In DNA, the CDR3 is TGTGCCATCAGCGGCGGAACCGAAGAGACCCAGTACTTC. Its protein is CAISGGTEETQYF.

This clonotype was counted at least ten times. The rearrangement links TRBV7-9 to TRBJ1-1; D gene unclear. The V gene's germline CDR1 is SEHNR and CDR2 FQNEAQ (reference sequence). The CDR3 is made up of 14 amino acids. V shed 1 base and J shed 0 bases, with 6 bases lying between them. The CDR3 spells CASSLGQLNTEAFF. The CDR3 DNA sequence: TGTGCCAGCAGCTTAGGGCAATTGAACACTGAAGCTTTCTTT. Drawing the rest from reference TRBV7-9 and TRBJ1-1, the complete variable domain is DTGVSQNPRHKITKRGQNVTFRCDPISEHNRLYWYRQTLGQGPEFLTYFQNEAQLEKSRLLSDRFSAERPKGSFSTLEIQRTEQGDSAMYLCASSLGQLNTEAFFGQGTRLTVV.